A selection of T cell receptor beta chains follows, all from one sample in a study of Graves' ophthalmopathy and Graves' hyperthyroidism. TCRdb reanalysed the multiplex PCR reads using MiXCR and keeps one entry per CDR3 protein. Of about 210,000 distinct CDR3 sequences listed, roughly 27% are singletons. Specimen: peripheral blood. The receptors here all came from a man in his fifties or sixties with Graves' ophthalmopathy. The CDR3 runs from the conserved cysteine through the conserved F or W. The D gene is left open where the match is weak. Where a row states a size, it is once, few, many or the class of an expanded clone; other rows omit it.

d_gene	v_gene	abundance	j_gene	CDR3aa	CDR3nt
TRBD1	TRBV5-1	many	TRBJ1-2	CASSPDRGYNYGYTF	TGCGCCAGCAGCCCGGACAGGGGTTACAACTATGGCTACACCTTC
.	TRBV12-3/TRBV12-4	.	TRBJ2-5	CASNLGAEETQYF	TGTGCCAGCAACCTGGGGGCTGAAGAGACCCAGTACTTC
TRBD1	TRBV12-3/TRBV12-4	many	TRBJ2-2	CASSLRPGGRTGELFF	TGTGCCAGCAGTCTACGGCCAGGGGGCAGGACCGGGGAGCTGTTTTTT
.	TRBV6-1	many	TRBJ1-3	CAIRLSGNTIYF	TGTGCCATCAGACTCTCTGGAAACACCATATATTTT
.	TRBV18	many	TRBJ2-5	CASSPGGETQYF	TGTGCCAGCTCACCAGGGGGAGAGACCCAGTACTTC
TRBD2	TRBV28	many	TRBJ2-5	CASTTSGRDQETQYF	TGTGCCAGCACGACTAGCGGGAGGGATCAAGAGACCCAGTACTTC
.	TRBV29-1	many	TRBJ1-2	CSVEDPQGNYGYTF	TGCAGCGTTGAAGACCCACAGGGTAACTATGGCTACACCTTC
.	TRBV5-1	many	TRBJ2-7	CASSSITGYEQYF	TGCGCCAGCAGCTCCATCACGGGGTACGAGCAGTACTTC
.	TRBV7-8	.	TRBJ2-5	CASSYAAGQETQYF	TGTGCCAGCAGTTACGCGGCGGGCCAAGAGACCCAGTACTTC
.	TRBV11-2	many	TRBJ2-5	CASSPDPLKTQYF	TGTGCCAGCAGCCCCGACCCCCTCAAGACCCAGTACTTC
TRBD2	TRBV5-1	many	TRBJ2-2	CASSKLAVTGELFF	TGCGCCAGCAGTAAACTAGCGGTCACCGGGGAGCTGTTTTTT
.	TRBV7-3	many	TRBJ2-2	CASSTGAELFF	TGTGCCAGCAGTACGGGCGCGGAGCTGTTTTTT
TRBD2	TRBV6-1	.	TRBJ2-7	CASIGRVAGEFEQYF	TGTGCCAGCATCGGAAGGGTAGCGGGCGAATTCGAGCAGTACTTC
.	TRBV12-3/TRBV12-4	many	TRBJ1-5	CASRRGQNNQPQHF	TGTGCCAGCAGGAGAGGACAGAATAATCAGCCCCAGCATTTT
.	TRBV4-1	.	TRBJ1-5	CASSRLPPQGYSNQPQHF	TGCGCCAGCAGCCGCCTGCCCCCCCAGGGCTATAGCAATCAGCCCCAGCATTTT
.	TRBV20-1	many	TRBJ2-5	CSASGQLQETQYF	TGCAGTGCTAGCGGACAGCTTCAAGAGACCCAGTACTTC
.	TRBV20-1	.	TRBJ1-1	CSARVRGGNTEAFF	TGCAGTGCTAGAGTTCGGGGAGGGAACACTGAAGCTTTCTTT
.	TRBV27	many	TRBJ1-2	CASSYSESYGYTF	TGTGCCAGCAGTTACTCGGAGAGCTATGGCTACACCTTC
.	TRBV7-3	many	TRBJ2-5	CASSLGPLGTQYF	TGTGCCAGCAGCTTAGGTCCGCTAGGGACCCAGTACTTC
TRBD1	TRBV29-1	.	TRBJ2-5	CSVGDRGQETQYF	TGCAGCGTAGGGGACAGGGGACAAGAGACCCAGTACTTC
.	TRBV7-9	many	TRBJ1-2	CASSLGSGEPGYTF	TGTGCCAGCAGCTTAGGATCTGGGGAGCCTGGCTACACCTTC
.	TRBV6-5	many	TRBJ2-7	CASSYSTVTYEQYF	TGTGCCAGCAGTTACTCGACGGTAACCTACGAGCAGTACTTC
.	TRBV12-3/TRBV12-4	many	TRBJ1-1	CASRISGLPNTEAFF	TGTGCCAGCAGAATCTCCGGGCTCCCGAACACTGAAGCTTTCTTT